Following are 17 T cell receptor beta chains from one sample sequenced in a study of blood T cell repertoires in COVID-19. Assay: immunoSEQ multiplex PCR; the TCRdb copy retains only in-frame clones and omits some. The sample records fewer than 400,000 clones, 85% being singletons. Sequencing was done on a sample of peripheral blood. These receptors were obtained from a woman between 18 and 30 years old with acute or convalescent COVID-19.

The genes are TRBV7-9 and TRBJ1-1; no clear D. The germline gives CDR1 SEHNR, CDR2 FQNEAQ (reference sequence). V lost 5 bases to trimming and J lost 1 base, with 8 bases between them. CDR3 length equals 13 residues. The CDR3 protein is CASSPPGNTEAFF. The CDR3 bases are TGTGCCAGCAGCCCCCCAGGGAACACTGAAGCTTTCTTT.

The CDR3 loop is CASSLGGSGNTIYF. CDR3 nucleotides: TGTGCCAGCAGCTTAGGAGGGTCTGGAAACACCATATATTTT. The chain joins TRBV11-2 to TRBJ1-3; D is ambiguous. The ends were cut back, 1 base at V and 1 base at J, with 5 bases in the middle. CDR3 length: 14 amino acids. Germline loops: CDR1 SGHAT, CDR2 FQNNGV. The variable domain in full, with the rest retrieved from reference TRBV11-2 and TRBJ1-3, is EAGVAQSPRYKIIEKRQSVAFWCNPISGHATLYWYQQILGQGPKLLIQFQNNGVVDDSQLPKDRFSAERLKGVDSTLKIQPAKLEDSAVYLCASSLGGSGNTIYFGEGSWLTVV.

The chain couples TRBV7-2 to TRBJ1-2; tentatively, D is TRBD1 (6 bases). The CDR3 contains 15 residues. In germline, CDR1 is SGHTA, CDR2 FQGNSA. V was cut by 3 bases and J by 2 bases, with 13 bases left in between. The DNA of the CDR3 is TGTGCCAGCAGCTTCTCGGGGGGGGCGAACTATGGCTACACCTTC. Encoded protein: CASSFSGGANYGYTF.

This chain uses TRBV12-5 with TRBJ1-5; the D is unclear. Germline CDR1 reads LGHNT; CDR2 reads FRNRAP. The CDR3 length is 17 residues. Trimming shortened V by 0 bases and J by 3 bases, and 15 bases separated the two germline ends. This chain's CDR3 is CASGLVPGGVHNQPQHF. Written as DNA, the CDR3 is TGTGCTAGTGGTTTGGTACCGGGAGGAGTCCACAATCAGCCCCAGCATTTT.

The J gene is TRBJ2-1, the V gene TRBV5-1; 7 positions match TRBD1. The CDR3 runs to 17 residues. CDR1 is SGHRS, CDR2 YFSETQ, per germline. J gave up 3 bases and V 4 bases, and 13 bases lay outside the gene matches. The CDR3 is CASSGRGDSEGYNEQFF. The CDR3 bases are TGCGCCAGCAGCGGTAGAGGGGACAGTGAGGGCTACAATGAGCAGTTCTTC.

This clone was counted between two and nine times. V gene TRBV2 combines with J gene TRBJ1-1, with D uncertain. Looked up from germline, CDR1 is SNHLY and CDR2 is FYNNEI. V lost 4 bases to trimming and J lost 10 bases, with 10 bases between them. CDR3 size: 11 residues. CDR3 loop: CASSGALRAFF. DNA for the CDR3: TGTGCCAGCAGTGGGGCCCTCCGAGCTTTCTTT.

In DNA, the CDR3 is TGTGCCAGCAGCCCCCCGGCAGGGGACGGCTACACCTTC. Amino acid sequence: CASSPPAGDGYTF. The chain employs TRBV3-1 (or the pseudogene TRBV3-2) and TRBJ1-2, with D tentatively TRBD1 (6 bases). V was clipped by 4 bases and J by 8 bases, with 14 bases between them. The CDR3 runs to 13 residues. From germline, CDR1 is LGHDT and CDR2 YNNKEL (reference sequence).

J is TRBJ1-1 and V is TRBV7-9; D is possibly TRBD1 (5 bases). The CDR3 totals 13 residues. The ends were cut back, 5 bases at V and 5 bases at J, with 12 bases in the middle. CDR1 and CDR2 from the germline V gene are SEHNR and FQNEAQ (reference sequence). The CDR3, as DNA: TGTGCCAGCAGCCCTATGACAGAAACTGAAGCTTTCTTT. Protein product: CASSPMTETEAFF.

The gene calls are TRBV12-5 and TRBJ1-2, with D perhaps TRBD1 (5 bases). The CDR3 runs 13 residues. Germline values: CDR1 LGHNT, CDR2 FRNRAP. Between the trimmed V and J ends, which lost 7 bases and 7 bases, there was a span of 16 bases. This CDR3 reads CASAWEGLSGYTF. CDR3 DNA sequence: TGTGCTAGTGCCTGGGAGGGGCTAAGTGGCTACACCTTC. Variable domain in full (rest from reference TRBV12-5 and TRBJ1-2): DARVTQTPRHKVTEMGQEVTMRCQPILGHNTVFWYRQTMMQGLELLAYFRNRAPLDDSGMPKDRFSAEMPDATLATLKIQPSEPRDSAVYFCASAWEGLSGYTFGSGTRLTVV.

The chain links TRBV28 to TRBJ2-7; no reliable D call. The CDR3 extends over 14 amino acids. V was pared by 3 bases and J by 2 bases, with 11 bases between. CDR1 is MDHEN, CDR2 SYDVKM, per germline. As DNA, the CDR3 is TGTGCCAGCAGTTTCAACCAGGAAACCTACGAGCAGTACTTC. It encodes CASSFNQETYEQYF.

The genes are TRBV28 and TRBJ1-1; 12 bases align to TRBD1. The CDR3 totals 16 residues. V dropped 5 bases and J dropped 2; count of bases not matched to a gene: 6. Per the germline V gene, CDR1 is MDHEN and CDR2 is SYDVKM. The CDR3 loop is CASSTGQGAPNTEAFF. CDR3 bases: TGTGCCAGCAGTACGGGACAGGGGGCTCCCAACACTGAAGCTTTCTTT.

The chain joins TRBV6-1 to TRBJ1-5, with 10 positions matching TRBD1. This CDR3 is built from 16 residues. Germline CDR1 is MNHNS and CDR2 is SASEGT. J was trimmed by 5 bases and V by 4 bases; bases with no gene match: 8. The DNA of the CDR3 is TGTGCCAGCAGTGCGTTCCCGACAGGGGGCGATCAGCCCCAGCATTTT. Translating it yields CASSAFPTGGDQPQHF.

The chain employs TRBV18 and TRBJ1-1; 9 bases map to TRBD1. Germline-derived CDR1 and CDR2 are KGHSH and LQKENI. V lost 4 bases, J lost 7 bases, and 1 base stayed unmatched. This CDR3 contains 12 residues. Written as DNA, the CDR3 is TGTGCCAGCTCACTGGACAGGGGTGAAGCTTTCTTT. This codes for CASSLDRGEAFF.

The chain recombines TRBV30 with TRBJ2-2; D uncertain. The CDR3 contains 12 residues. CDR1 and CDR2 (germline): GTSNPN, SVGIG (reference sequence). Trimming left V 6 bases short and J 5 bases short, with 10 bases between. In DNA form, the CDR3 reads TGTGCCTGCCCTCAGGTAACCGGGGAGCTGTTTTTT. The encoded protein is CACPQVTGELFF. Using reference TRBV30 and TRBJ2-2 for the parts outside the CDR3, the full variable domain is SQTIHQWPATLVQPVGSPLSLECTVEGTSNPNLYWYRQAAGRGLQLLFYSVGIGQISSEVPQNLSASRPQDRQFILSSKKLLLSDSGFYLCACPQVTGELFFGEGSRLTVL.

The V call is TRBV5-1, the J call TRBJ1-2, with no clear D. Germline loops: CDR1 SGHRS, CDR2 YFSETQ. Deletions cut 4 bases from V and 4 bases from J, with 14 bases between. The CDR3 sequence is 14 residues long. The CDR3 DNA is TGCGCCAGCAGCCCTTGGGCGATTAGCTATGGCTACACCTTC. Translating gives CASSPWAISYGYTF.

This chain uses TRBV27 with TRBJ1-1; 7 bases are a match to TRBD1. With V trimmed by 6 bases and J by 1 base, 5 bases remained unmatched. The germline CDR1 and CDR2 sequences are MNHEY and SMNVEV (reference sequence). The CDR3 runs 14 residues. For the CDR3, the DNA is TGTGCCAGCAGGCCGGGACAGACGAACACTGAAGCTTTCTTT. Its protein product is CASRPGQTNTEAFF.

This clone appeared a few times. As DNA, the CDR3 is TGTGCCCAACTCTCCTATAATTCACCCCTCCACTTT. Its protein product is CAQLSYNSPLHF. V gene TRBV21-1 combines with J gene TRBJ1-6. TRBV21-1 is annotated as a pseudogene. CDR3 length: 12 residues.